One and the same sample provided the 21 T cell receptor beta chains below, sequenced in a study of CD8 T cells in Susac syndrome. With random hexamers, reverse transcription was performed on about 0.45 to 1 ug of RNA. One entry per CDR3 protein results from TCRdb running MiXCR on the immunoSEQ multiplex PCR reads. The repertoire includes some 400,000 distinct CDR3 sequences, approximately 89% of them detected once, and about 0.12% sits in the top ten. Source material: CD8+ T cells from PBMCs. These receptors all stem from a human donor with multiple sclerosis.

This rearrangement joins TRBV7-9 to TRBJ2-1; TRBD1 agrees at 7 bases. CDR3 length: 16 amino acids. V shed 5 bases, J shed 3 bases, and the junction held 10 bases outside the gene matches. Germline values: CDR1 SEHNR, CDR2 FQNEAQ (reference sequence). CDR3 bases: TGTGCCAGCAGCCCCCGCTCTGGGGACAGCTACAATGAGCAGTTCTTC. This codes for CASSPRSGDSYNEQFF.

The chain has TRBV5-6 and TRBJ1-3, with TRBD1 as a possible D gene (6 bases). Germline V gene sequence: CDR1 SGHDT, CDR2 YYEEEE. This CDR3 comprises 16 residues. The V and J ends lost 3 bases and 0 bases respectively, with 13 bases between them. CDR3 nucleotide sequence: TGTGCCAGCAGCTCGGACAGTGAGGACTCTGGAAACACCATATATTTT. Protein product: CASSSDSEDSGNTIYF. The full variable domain, completed using reference TRBV5-6 and TRBJ1-3, is DAGVTQSPTHLIKTRGQQVTLRCSPKSGHDTVSWYQQALGQGPQFIFQYYEEEERQRGNFPDRFSGHQFPNYSSELNVNALLLGDSALYLCASSSDSEDSGNTIYFGEGSWLTVV.

V is TRBV10-3 and J is TRBJ1-5, with 8 nucleotides matching TRBD1. CDR3 length: 14 amino acids. Per germline, CDR1 ENHRY and CDR2 SYGVKD. CDR3 protein: CASKTGDSNQPQHF. The CDR3 DNA is TGTGCTTCAAAGACAGGGGATAGCAATCAGCCCCAGCATTTT.

The chain recombines TRBV28 with TRBJ2-3; 9 bases agree with TRBD2. V was clipped by 3 bases and J by 5 bases; unmatched bases: 9. CDR1 MDHEN and CDR2 SYDVKM come from the germline V gene. The CDR3 consists of 16 residues. The CDR3 sequence is CASSFGAGGILDTQYF. As DNA, the CDR3 is TGTGCCAGCAGTTTTGGAGCGGGAGGAATCTTAGATACGCAGTATTTT.

This clonotype has a single count. The rearrangement links TRBV20-1 to TRBJ2-1; D is ambiguous. V was clipped by 2 bases and J by 8 bases, with 25 bases between them. Germline lookup yields CDR1 DFQATT and CDR2 SNEGSKA (reference sequence). The CDR3 is 17 amino acids. CDR3 sequence: CSARSRPPREITDEQFF. The CDR3 coding sequence is TGCAGTGCTAGATCCCGCCCTCCCCGTGAAATTACGGATGAGCAGTTCTTC.

The rearrangement links TRBV30 to TRBJ2-3; D may be TRBD1 (5 bases). From germline, CDR1 is GTSNPN and CDR2 SVGIG (reference sequence). V was pared by 3 bases and J by 2 bases, with 18 bases between. The CDR3 has 16 residues. The CDR3 DNA sequence: TGTGCCTGGAGATATAACGGCAGGGCCCCCACAGATACGCAGTATTTT. Encoded protein: CAWRYNGRAPTDTQYF.

There are a few counts of this clonotype. The chain carries TRBV19 and TRBJ2-7; maybe TRBD1 (5 bases). CDR1 LNHDA and CDR2 SQIVND come from the germline V gene (reference sequence). The CDR3 has 13 amino acids. V gave up 5 bases and J gave up 3 bases, with 11 bases separating them. The CDR3 DNA sequence: TGTGCCAGTAGTGCCGGACAAAACTACGAGCAGTACTTC. It specifies CASSAGQNYEQYF.

This clonotype was seen once. The J gene is TRBJ2-7, the V gene TRBV3-1; weak D call: TRBD2 (6 bases). With 1 base removed from V and 0 bases from J, the gap between germline ends came to 10 bases. The CDR3 is 15 residues long. CDR1 and CDR2 from the germline V gene are LGHDT and YNNKEL (reference sequence). CDR3 nucleotide sequence: TGTGCCAGCAGCCAAGGGAGGGGCATCTCCTACGAGCAGTACTTC. It translates to CASSQGRGISYEQYF.

V usage is TRBV12-3 or TRBV12-4 and J usage is TRBJ1-1, with unresolved D. The CDR3 length is 13 residues. The germline V and J ends were trimmed by 0 bases and 1 base, with 3 bases remaining between them. The CDR3 sequence: CASSLARNTEAFF. For the CDR3, the DNA is TGTGCCAGCAGTTTAGCCAGGAACACTGAAGCTTTCTTT.

The chain links TRBV30 to TRBJ2-7, with 9 positions matching TRBD1. The CDR3 totals 13 residues. Trimming cost V 5 bases and J 2 bases; bases outside gene matches: 4. Looked up from germline, CDR1 is GTSNPN and CDR2 is SVGIG (reference sequence). This CDR3 reads CAWGGDRAYEQYF. In DNA, the CDR3 is TGTGCCTGGGGGGGGGACAGGGCCTACGAGCAGTACTTC. Using reference TRBV30 and TRBJ2-7 for the parts outside the CDR3, the full variable domain is SQTIHQWPATLVQPVGSPLSLECTVEGTSNPNLYWYRQAAGRGLQLLFYSVGIGQISSEVPQNLSASRPQDRQFILSSKKLLLSDSGFYLCAWGGDRAYEQYFGPGTRLTVT.

The chain uses TRBV27 and TRBJ1-1; a possible D gene is TRBD1 (5 bases). Germline V gene sequence: CDR1 MNHEY, CDR2 SMNVEV (reference sequence). CDR3 length equals 15 residues. V dropped 4 bases and J dropped 5 bases, with 17 bases sitting between them. The CDR3 loop reads CASSSALPGGTEAFF. The CDR3 nucleotides are TGTGCCAGCAGTTCAGCCCTACCGGGGGGGACTGAAGCTTTCTTT.

This chain links TRBV7-9 with TRBJ2-5; D possibly corresponds to TRBD1 (5 bases). CDR3 size: 14 residues. With 5 bases removed from V and 1 base from J, the gap between germline ends came to 11 bases. Per the germline V gene, CDR1 is SEHNR and CDR2 is FQNEAQ (reference sequence). CDR3 coding DNA: TGTGCCAGCAGCGAAGAACAGGCCCAAGAGACCCAGTACTTC. Translation: CASSEEQAQETQYF. Full variable domain (missing parts from reference TRBV7-9 and TRBJ2-5): DTGVSQNPRHKITKRGQNVTFRCDPISEHNRLYWYRQTLGQGPEFLTYFQNEAQLEKSRLLSDRFSAERPKGSFSTLEIQRTEQGDSAMYLCASSEEQAQETQYFGPGTRLLVL.

V is TRBV7-2 and J is TRBJ1-1; no clear D gene. Germline-derived CDR1 and CDR2 are SGHTA and FQGNSA. This CDR3 is 11 amino acids long. CDR3 amino acids: CGTVMNTEAFF. The CDR3 DNA is TGTGGGACCGTGATGAACACTGAAGCTTTCTTT.

The rearrangement joins TRBV6-1 to TRBJ2-1; D is possibly TRBD1 (6 bases). V gave up 4 bases and J gave up 0 bases, with 16 bases separating them. Germline V gene data show CDR1 as MNHNS and CDR2 as SASEGT. CDR3 size: 17 residues. DNA for the CDR3: TGTGCCAGCAGTGGATTGGGACAAGGCATCTCCTACAATGAGCAGTTCTTC. This codes for CASSGLGQGISYNEQFF.

This chain uses TRBV19 with TRBJ1-2, with unresolved D. Germline V gives CDR1 LNHDA, CDR2 SQIVND (reference sequence). The CDR3 is 12 amino acids. V was cut by 7 bases and J by 4 bases, with 10 bases left in between. The CDR3 loop is CASIKAPYGYTF. DNA of the CDR3: TGTGCCAGTATTAAGGCACCCTATGGCTACACCTTC.

The J gene is TRBJ2-3, the V gene TRBV6-6; a possible D gene is TRBD1 (6 bases). Germline lookup yields CDR1 MNHNY and CDR2 SVGAGI (reference sequence). V gave up 4 bases and J gave up 8 bases, with 19 bases separating them. This CDR3 spans 15 amino acids. The CDR3 nucleotides read TGTGCCAGCAGTTCAGCCAGGGGTCCGTATGGTACGCAGTATTTT. It codes for CASSSARGPYGTQYF.

J is TRBJ1-5 and V is TRBV20-1; possibly TRBD1 for D (5 bases). The CDR3 totals 14 residues. Germline V CDR1 and CDR2: DFQATT, SNEGSKA (reference sequence). The V and J ends lost 1 base and 7 bases respectively, with 14 bases between them. The CDR3 loop is CSARAPGGGQPQHF. The CDR3 nucleotides read TGCAGTGCTAGAGCCCCTGGGGGGGGACAGCCCCAGCATTTT.

The chain recombines TRBV9 with TRBJ2-5; TRBD1 is a possible D gene (5 bases). Germline V gene data show CDR1 as SGDLS and CDR2 as YYNGEE. V was trimmed by 4 bases and J by 5 bases, leaving 15 bases between them. This CDR3 spans 14 amino acids. CDR3 amino acids: CASSRKGIKETQYF. CDR3 coding DNA: TGTGCCAGCAGCCGCAAGGGGATAAAGGAGACCCAGTACTTC.

CDR3 DNA: TGTGCCAGCAGCGCCTGGACAGGGCGCTCCTACGAGCAGTACTTC. Its translation: CASSAWTGRSYEQYF. The chain recombines TRBV7-9 with TRBJ2-7, with 8 bases aligning to TRBD1. This CDR3 is 15 amino acids long. Losses at the gene ends were 5 bases for V and 0 bases for J; bases not matched to a gene: 6. Germline CDR1 SEHNR, CDR2 FQNEAQ (reference sequence).

This clonotype showed up just a few times. The rearrangement uses TRBV6-1 and TRBJ1-2; D gene ambiguous. Germline loops: CDR1 MNHNS, CDR2 SASEGT. Between the trimmed V and J ends, which lost 6 bases and 5 bases, there was a span of 10 bases. The CDR3 runs 12 residues. The CDR3 DNA reads as TGTGCCAGCAGCGGAGAGGCTTATGGCTACACCTTC. Amino acid sequence: CASSGEAYGYTF.

This clonotype was observed a single time. The rearrangement joins TRBV7-2 to TRBJ2-3, with a possible D match to TRBD1 (6 bases). Per the germline V gene, CDR1 is SGHTA and CDR2 is FQGNSA. The CDR3 runs to 17 residues. V was clipped by 0 bases and J by 4 bases, with 17 bases between them. The CDR3 loop reads CASSLAISGQPADTQYF. CDR3 sequence (DNA): TGTGCCAGCAGCTTAGCCATCTCCGGACAGCCGGCAGATACGCAGTATTTT.